The 31 T cell receptor beta chains listed next were all sequenced from one sample in a study of T cell responses to AZD1222 COVID-19 vaccine. The repertoire was sequenced with immunoSEQ multiplex PCR; TCRdb's copy has only in-frame clones and lacks some. In the table there are about 120,000 clones, 80% to 90% of which are singletons. The input for sequencing was peripheral blood, taken on day 0 of AZD1222 vaccination. These receptors were collected from an adult in good health.

This sequence joins TRBV10-2 and TRBJ2-1; D is perhaps TRBD1 (5 bases). CDR3 length: 15 amino acids. Germline V gives CDR1 WSHSY, CDR2 SAAADI. V was clipped by 7 bases and J by 5 bases, with 18 bases between them. In DNA, the CDR3 is TGCGCCAGCACGCCAGTTTTGGGGCAGAACAATGAGCAGTTCTTC. Translation gives CASTPVLGQNNEQFF.

The chain uses TRBV28 and TRBJ2-7; D is perhaps TRBD1 or TRBD2 (5 bases each). Germline V gene sequence: CDR1 MDHEN, CDR2 SYDVKM. Trimming removed 7 bases from V and 0 bases from J, with 16 bases in between. This CDR3 is 15 amino acids long. DNA of the CDR3: TGTGCCAGCACTCCACGGGGCGGGCCCTCCTACGAGCAGTACTTC. Translating gives CASTPRGGPSYEQYF. Filled out from reference TRBV28 and TRBJ2-7, the complete variable domain reads DVKVTQSSRYLVKRTGEKVFLECVQDMDHENMFWYRQDPGLGLRLIYFSYDVKMKEKGDIPEGYSVSREKKERFSLILESASTNQTSMYLCASTPRGGPSYEQYFGPGTRLTVT.

This clone showed up just a few times. The V gene is TRBV28, the J gene TRBJ1-6; D gene unclear. Germline lookup yields CDR1 MDHEN and CDR2 SYDVKM. The ends were cut back, 3 bases at V and 5 bases at J, with 14 bases in the middle. The CDR3 consists of 16 residues. CDR3 sequence: CASSFVAADNNSPLHF. In DNA, the CDR3 is TGTGCCAGCAGTTTCGTGGCGGCTGATAATAATTCACCCCTCCACTTT.

The chain employs TRBV30 and TRBJ1-5; 7 nucleotides match TRBD1. This CDR3 is built from 15 residues. Looked up from germline, CDR1 is GTSNPN and CDR2 is SVGIG (reference sequence). Unmatched junction bases numbered 11, after V lost 3 bases and J lost 6 bases. CDR3 in DNA: TGTGCCTGGAGCCGGAACAGGGGATCCATTCAGCCCCAGCATTTT. This encodes CAWSRNRGSIQPQHF.

This chain connects TRBV27 to TRBJ1-2; a possible D gene is TRBD1 (6 bases). This CDR3 has 13 residues. From germline, CDR1 is MNHEY and CDR2 SMNVEV (reference sequence). V lost 7 bases and J lost 4, with 13 bases in between. CDR3 DNA: TGTGCCAGCATGGAGGGGGATGGCTATGGCTACACCTTC. Translated: CASMEGDGYGYTF.

V and J are TRBV5-1 and TRBJ2-3, with D unclear. Germline V gives CDR1 SGHRS, CDR2 YFSETQ. This CDR3 region has 11 residues. V gave up 0 bases and J gave up 8 bases, with 4 bases separating them. The CDR3 sequence is CASSLGRTQYF. Here the CDR3 DNA reads TGCGCCAGCAGCTTGGGGCGTACGCAGTATTTT.

V gene TRBV9 combines with J gene TRBJ2-1, with TRBD2 matching over 11 bases. This CDR3 is 17 amino acids long. V dropped 0 bases and J dropped 4; count of bases not matched to a gene: 6. The germline V gene encodes CDR1 SGDLS and CDR2 YYNGEE. The CDR3 region has the DNA TGTGCCAGCAGCGTAGACGGTAGCGGGGGGGTTTACAATGAGCAGTTCTTC. Its translation is CASSVDGSGGVYNEQFF.

The CDR3 region has the DNA TGTGCCAGCAGCTTAGCCTCGGTGAACACTGAAGCTTTCTTT. It yields the protein CASSLASVNTEAFF. The rearrangement links TRBV11-1 to TRBJ1-1; D remains unclear. With 0 bases removed from V and 0 bases from J, the gap between germline ends came to 5 bases. CDR1 is SGHAT, CDR2 FQDESV, per germline (reference sequence). This CDR3 spans 14 amino acids.

The chain joins TRBV14 to TRBJ2-5, with 15 positions matching TRBD2. The V gene end was trimmed by 3 bases and the J gene end by 5 bases; junction bases not matched to a gene: 7. CDR3 size: 17 residues. Looked up from germline, CDR1 is SGHDN and CDR2 is FVKESK. The CDR3: CASSHLGLAGGPETQYF. The CDR3 DNA sequence: TGTGCCAGCAGCCATTTGGGACTAGCGGGAGGCCCCGAGACCCAGTACTTC.

The V call is TRBV7-2, the J call TRBJ1-4; 11 nucleotides line up with TRBD1. V dropped 5 bases and J dropped 8; count of bases not matched to a gene: 4. This CDR3 is 14 amino acids long. Germline CDR1 and CDR2: SGHTA and FQGNSA. The CDR3 DNA sequence: TGTGCCAGCAGCATGGACAGGGGGCCGGAAAAACTGTTTTTT. Protein: CASSMDRGPEKLFF.

The V call is TRBV12-3 or TRBV12-4, the J call TRBJ2-1, with 7 bases fitting TRBD1. The CDR3 totals 13 residues. V shed 5 bases, J shed 9 bases, and the junction held 7 bases outside the gene matches. CDR3 in amino acids: CASSPTGSGEQFF. The CDR3 coding sequence is TGTGCCAGCAGTCCGACAGGGTCGGGTGAGCAGTTCTTC.

The V gene is TRBV21-1, the J gene TRBJ2-1; the table calls TRBD2, which could not be checked here. TRBV21-1 is given as a pseudogene. This CDR3 comprises 20 residues. CDR3 loop: CASSKGVLESVPLAYNEQFF. In nucleotides, the CDR3 is TGTGCCAGCAGCAAAGGTGTTCTTGAGAGCGTCCCCCTCGCCTACAATGAGCAGTTCTTC.

This clone has only a few counts. V usage is TRBV4-1 and J usage is TRBJ2-3, with D possibly being TRBD2 (5 bases). This CDR3 is built from 15 residues. The V gene lost 1 base and the J gene lost 0 bases, with 8 bases spanning the gap. The germline gives CDR1 MGHRA, CDR2 YSYEKL. CDR3: CASSQVGESTDTQYF. In DNA, the CDR3 is TGCGCCAGCAGCCAAGTTGGGGAGAGCACAGATACGCAGTATTTT.

This sequence joins TRBV7-8 and TRBJ2-2; 10 nucleotides line up with TRBD1. This CDR3 region has 21 residues. V gave up 2 bases and J gave up 8 bases; unmatched junction bases: 23. Germline-derived CDR1 and CDR2 are SGHVS and FQNEAQ. The CDR3 is CASSLWHRTRDRGVSAGELFF. As DNA, the CDR3 is TGTGCCAGCAGCTTATGGCACAGAACCCGGGACAGGGGTGTATCGGCGGGGGAGCTGTTTTTT. Complete variable domain (other parts from reference TRBV7-8 and TRBJ2-2): GAGVSQSPRYKVAKRGQDVALRCDPISGHVSLFWYQQALGQGPEFLTYFQNEAQLDKSGLPSDRFFAERPEGSVSTLKIQRTQQEDSAVYLCASSLWHRTRDRGVSAGELFFGEGSRLTVL.

The chain recombines TRBV9 with TRBJ2-2; tentative D call: TRBD2 (6 bases). Trimming left V 3 bases short and J 5 bases short, with 17 bases between. The germline V gene has CDR1 SGDLS and CDR2 YYNGEE. The CDR3 sequence is 16 residues long. The CDR3 here is CASSGAGLELTGELFF. CDR3 coding DNA: TGTGCCAGCAGCGGGGCGGGGTTAGAATTGACCGGGGAGCTGTTTTTT.

The gene calls are TRBV7-6 and TRBJ1-2; no definite D call. The V and J ends lost 5 bases and 4 bases respectively, with 14 bases between them. CDR1 is SGHVS, CDR2 FNYEAQ, per germline. CDR3 size: 14 residues. For the CDR3, the DNA is TGTGCCAGCAGCCCTGACGGATCCGTCTATGGCTACACCTTC. Residues: CASSPDGSVYGYTF.

The CDR3 region has the DNA TGTGCCAGCAGCTTAGGGGCAGGTAGCCCCTACGAGCAGTACTTC. Translation: CASSLGAGSPYEQYF. The V call is TRBV11-2, the J call TRBJ2-7; D not certain. V was clipped by 1 base and J by 2 bases, with 12 bases between them. The CDR3 runs to 15 residues. Germline V gives CDR1 SGHAT, CDR2 FQNNGV. Looking up the rest from reference TRBV11-2 and TRBJ2-7 gives the full variable domain: EAGVAQSPRYKIIEKRQSVAFWCNPISGHATLYWYQQILGQGPKLLIQFQNNGVVDDSQLPKDRFSAERLKGVDSTLKIQPAKLEDSAVYLCASSLGAGSPYEQYFGPGTRLTVT.

The chain is built from TRBV11-2 and TRBJ1-4; the D is unclear. Trimming took off 5 bases at V and 4 bases at J, with 8 bases between the two ends. This CDR3 spans 13 amino acids. The germline gives CDR1 SGHAT, CDR2 FQNNGV. The CDR3 sequence: CASSGRNNEKLFF. The DNA of the CDR3 is TGTGCCAGCAGCGGGAGGAATAATGAAAAACTGTTTTTT. The full variable domain, rest sourced from reference TRBV11-2 and TRBJ1-4, is EAGVAQSPRYKIIEKRQSVAFWCNPISGHATLYWYQQILGQGPKLLIQFQNNGVVDDSQLPKDRFSAERLKGVDSTLKIQPAKLEDSAVYLCASSGRNNEKLFFGSGTQLSVL.

V is TRBV5-1 and J is TRBJ2-2, with 8 bases lining up with TRBD1. The CDR3 has 14 residues. J lost 3 bases, V lost 7 bases, and 5 bases had no gene match. Germline assignment: CDR1 SGHRS and CDR2 YFSETQ. The CDR3 DNA reads TGCGCCAGCCAGGGACAGGTAGACACCGGGGAGCTGTTTTTT. Translating gives CASQGQVDTGELFF.

This clone showed up just once. The CDR3 region is CASSIRWDWFSGANVLTF. The CDR3 region has the DNA TGTGCCAGTAGTATCCGGTGGGACTGGTTCTCTGGGGCCAACGTCCTGACTTTC. The chain links TRBV19 to TRBJ2-6; a possible D gene is TRBD2 (6 bases). Germline V gene lookup returns CDR1 LNHDA and CDR2 SQIVND (reference sequence). The CDR3 has 18 amino acids. The V end was cut by 3 bases, the J end by 0 bases, with 15 bases between.

The rearrangement links TRBV27 to TRBJ1-5, with D hard to call. This CDR3 spans 16 amino acids. Trimming pared 2 bases from V and 2 bases from J, leaving 13 bases between. Germline CDR1 is MNHEY and CDR2 is SMNVEV (reference sequence). The CDR3 DNA reads TGTGCCAGCAGTTTAGGTTCCGTCCCGGGCAATCAGCCCCAGCATTTT. Translated, it gives CASSLGSVPGNQPQHF.

The chain uses TRBV12-3 or TRBV12-4 and TRBJ2-3, with a tentative D call TRBD2 (6 bases). V lost 8 bases and J 5 bases, leaving 8 bases between the germline ends. This CDR3 contains 11 residues. CDR3 in amino acids: CASRRVDTQYF. CDR3 nucleotide sequence: TGTGCCAGCCGGAGGGTAGATACGCAGTATTTT.

V is TRBV6-5 and J is TRBJ1-2; 7 bases are a match to TRBD1. From germline, CDR1 is MNHEY and CDR2 SVGAGI. The CDR3 is made up of 15 amino acids. V dropped 6 bases and J dropped 4; count of bases not matched to a gene: 11. CDR3 DNA sequence: TGTGCCAGCAGCCCCGGGACAGAGCCCCTCTATGGCTACACCTTC. As protein: CASSPGTEPLYGYTF.

The chain carries TRBV9 and TRBJ1-2, with D uncertain. The germline CDR1 and CDR2 sequences are SGDLS and YYNGEE. V was clipped by 0 bases and J by 0 bases, with 9 bases between them. There are 15 residues in the CDR3. Here the CDR3 DNA reads TGTGCCAGCAGCGTAGGTCCCAGTTCTAACTATGGCTACACCTTC. Translated, it gives CASSVGPSSNYGYTF.

This clone was seen only a few times. The CDR3 sequence is CSAGGGGEYTEAFF. The CDR3 DNA reads TGCAGCGCTGGCGGGGGGGGCGAGTACACTGAAGCTTTCTTT. V usage is TRBV29-1 and J usage is TRBJ1-1, with a tentative D call TRBD1 (6 bases). The CDR3 contains 14 residues. Trimming shortened V by 7 bases and J by 3 bases, and 18 bases separated the two germline ends. Germline-derived CDR1 and CDR2 are SQVTM and ANQGSEA.

This chain joins TRBV5-6 and TRBJ2-1; 10 positions agree with TRBD2. Germline assignment: CDR1 SGHDT and CDR2 YYEEEE. V lost 5 bases, J lost 6 bases, and 14 bases stayed unmatched. This CDR3 contains 17 residues. CDR3 region: CASRKRTSGARLNEQFF. The CDR3 DNA sequence: TGTGCCAGCAGAAAGAGGACTAGCGGAGCTCGACTCAATGAGCAGTTCTTC.

This clone has just one count. The V and J genes are TRBV5-1 and TRBJ1-2; D gene unclear. V was cut by 0 bases and J by 6 bases, with 12 bases left in between. Germline CDR1 SGHRS, CDR2 YFSETQ. CDR3 length: 14 amino acids. CDR3 loop: CASSLEGIRDGYTF. CDR3 DNA sequence: TGCGCCAGCAGCTTGGAAGGGATAAGAGATGGCTACACCTTC.

A single count supports this clone. The chain carries TRBV19 and TRBJ1-5; D is ambiguous. Trimming removed 7 bases at V and 4 bases at J, with 20 bases between. This CDR3 spans 16 amino acids. In germline, CDR1 is LNHDA, CDR2 SQIVND (reference sequence). For the CDR3, the DNA is TGTGCCAGTATTCCTGTCCACGGCCCTTGGAATCAGCCCCAGCATTTT. It is translated as CASIPVHGPWNQPQHF.

This chain connects TRBV6-5 to TRBJ1-5; no reliable D call. This CDR3 region has 13 residues. Germline V lookup: CDR1 MNHEY, CDR2 SVGAGI. Deletions cut 6 bases from V and 7 bases from J, with 13 bases between. The CDR3: CASRGSLGQPQHF. DNA of the CDR3: TGTGCCAGCAGGGGATCCCTGGGGCAGCCCCAGCATTTT.

The chain uses TRBV11-2 and TRBJ2-7; possibly TRBD1 for D (5 bases). Trimming left V 1 base short and J 2 bases short, with 6 bases between. Looked up from germline, CDR1 is SGHAT and CDR2 is FQNNGV. The length of the CDR3 is 13 residues. This chain's CDR3 is CASSLAGTYEQYF. In DNA form, the CDR3 reads TGTGCCAGCAGCTTAGCAGGGACCTACGAGCAGTACTTC.

In its sample, this clone was seen a few times. The V call is TRBV5-1, the J call TRBJ1-1; 8 nucleotides align to TRBD1. The CDR3 runs 15 residues. V was pared by 1 base and J by 4 bases, with 6 bases of the junction left unmatched. The germline CDR1 and CDR2 sequences are SGHRS and YFSETQ. The DNA of the CDR3 is TGCGCCAGCAGCTTGCGTGCAGGGGGCCTCACTGAAGCTTTCTTT. It encodes CASSLRAGGLTEAFF. The whole variable domain, filled in from reference TRBV5-1 and TRBJ1-1, reads KAGVTQTPRYLIKTRGQQVTLSCSPISGHRSVSWYQQTPGQGLQFLFEYFSETQRNKGNFPGRFSGRQFSNSRSEMNVSTLELGDSALYLCASSLRAGGLTEAFFGQGTRLTVV.